The 8 T cell receptor beta chains below come from one sample, sequenced in a study of spatial heterogeneity in lung cancer. TCRdb itself ran the 5' RACE reads through MiXCR, one entry per CDR3 protein. In the table there are some 120,000 distinct CDR3 sequences, 10% to 15% of which are singletons. Described time point: blood at routine non-recurrence follow-up after resection. Unsorted whole RNA samples from tumor, nontumor lung or frozen PBMC were sequenced. The input for sequencing was PBMCs, taken at follow-up. All receptors come from a male donor with early-stage non-small cell lung cancer.

This chain links TRBV7-3 with TRBJ2-1, with D possibly TRBD1 on 6 matching bases. Trimming took off 5 bases at V and 9 bases at J, with 11 bases between the two ends. This CDR3 has 12 amino acids. Germline values: CDR1 SGHTA, CDR2 FQGTGA. The CDR3 sequence is CASSPGVGEQFF. The CDR3 DNA reads TGTGCCAGCAGCCCAGGGGTCGGTGAGCAGTTCTTC.

This clonotype occurred a few times. The chain couples TRBV7-2 to TRBJ2-5; 9 bases map to TRBD1. CDR1 is SGHTA and CDR2 is FQGNSA in the germline V gene. Losses at the gene ends were 2 bases for V and 7 bases for J; bases not matched to a gene: 5. The CDR3 consists of 14 residues. Here the CDR3 DNA reads TGTGCCAGCAGCTTACGGACAGGGGAGACGACCCAGTACTTC. Translating gives CASSLRTGETTQYF.

This clonotype was counted only a few times. The CDR3 sequence: CSASPSDRGYNEQFF. The CDR3, as DNA: TGCAGTGCTAGCCCTTCGGACAGGGGGTACAATGAGCAGTTCTTC. The chain combines TRBV20-1 with TRBJ2-1, with 10 bases matching TRBD1. The CDR3 sequence is 15 residues long. CDR1 is DFQATT, CDR2 SNEGSKA, per germline (reference sequence). V shed 3 bases, J shed 4 bases, and the junction held 6 bases outside the gene matches.

The CDR3 nucleotides read TGTGCTAGCCAAGCCGGGACAGGGATGATGGAGACCCAGTACTTC. This translates into CASQAGTGMMETQYF. The chain employs TRBV7-7 and TRBJ2-5, with 9 bases matching TRBD1. Germline values: CDR1 SSHAT, CDR2 FNYEAQ (reference sequence). The CDR3 has 15 amino acids.

The V gene is TRBV5-1, the J gene TRBJ2-5; D is possibly TRBD1 or TRBD2 (5 bases each). The CDR3 is 14 amino acids. Trimming removed 5 bases at V and 4 bases at J, with 15 bases between. The germline CDR1 and CDR2 sequences are SGHRS and YFSETQ. CDR3 nucleotide sequence: TGCGCCAGCAGTACCGGGACCTCTCCAGAGACCCAGTACTTC. Translated, it gives CASSTGTSPETQYF.

This clonotype was found many times. This chain uses TRBV28 with TRBJ1-5; 9 bases map to TRBD1. Germline V gene sequence: CDR1 MDHEN, CDR2 SYDVKM. V lost 5 bases, J lost 4 bases, and 3 bases stayed unmatched. This CDR3 is built from 14 residues. CDR3 residues: CASSTGQGNQPQHF. CDR3 bases: TGTGCCAGCAGTACGGGACAGGGTAATCAGCCCCAGCATTTT. The full variable domain, in which reference TRBV28 and TRBJ1-5 provide the parts outside the CDR3, is DVKVTQSSRYLVKRTGEKVFLECVQDMDHENMFWYRQDPGLGLRLIYFSYDVKMKEKGDIPEGYSVSREKKERFSLILESASTNQTSMYLCASSTGQGNQPQHFGDGTRLSIL.

This clonotype was recorded a few times. The V call is TRBV10-3, the J call TRBJ1-1; D gene unclear. Per germline, CDR1 ENHRY and CDR2 SYGVKD. The ends were cut back, 2 bases at V and 7 bases at J, with 8 bases in the middle. This CDR3 spans 12 amino acids. CDR3 in amino acids: CAISEAGIEAFF. CDR3 DNA sequence: TGTGCCATCAGTGAGGCCGGGATTGAAGCTTTCTTT.

V gene TRBV27 combines with J gene TRBJ2-7; D gene ambiguous. V was cut by 1 base and J by 6 bases, with 10 bases left in between. This CDR3 has 13 residues. Germline CDR1 MNHEY, CDR2 SMNVEV (reference sequence). The CDR3 loop is CASSLFWAGEQYF. DNA of the CDR3: TGTGCCAGCAGTTTATTCTGGGCTGGCGAGCAGTACTTC.